The 22 T cell receptor beta chains reported below all come from one sample, sequenced in a study of preoperative IRX-2 immunotherapy in early breast cancer. Treatment noted: preoperative locoregional IRX-2 cytokine immunotherapy. Only in-frame clones appear in the TCRdb table, and some are missing; sequencing was by immunoSEQ multiplex PCR. The sample has 20,000 to 30,000 clones, around 90% seen once; the top ten hold roughly 29%. The source was tumor tissue, collected after IRX-2 immunotherapy. The receptors originated from a human donor with breast cancer.

The chain employs TRBV2 and TRBJ2-7; 10 bases match TRBD1. V lost 5 bases and J lost 10; bases outside the gene matches: 8. CDR3 length equals 13 residues. Germline CDR1 SNHLY, CDR2 FYNNEI. In DNA, the CDR3 is TGTGCCAGCAGTTCAAGGGACAGGGGAGTCCAGTACGTC. It translates to CASSSRDRGVQYV.

Only one count was recorded for this clone. The genes are TRBV13 and TRBJ1-1; D unclear. CDR1 is PRHDT and CDR2 is FYEKMQ in the germline V gene (reference sequence). Trimming stripped 3 bases from V and 4 bases from J, with 9 bases between. CDR3 length: 13 amino acids. The CDR3 loop reads CASSLTRVTEAFF. The CDR3 nucleotides are TGTGCCAGCAGCTTGACGAGGGTCACTGAAGCTTTCTTT.

V is TRBV2 and J is TRBJ2-6, with D unresolved. This CDR3 has 14 amino acids. Trimming shortened V by 8 bases and J by 3 bases, and 11 bases separated the two germline ends. Germline CDR1 reads SNHLY; CDR2 reads FYNNEI. The CDR3 DNA reads TGTGCCAGCCGAGTCACAGATGGGGCCAACGTCCTGACTTTC. It codes for CASRVTDGANVLTF.

Concerning this clone: A junction end diverges from the germline sequence, so it may reflect a read error. Other nucleotide sequences in the sample specify the same CDR3. The chain is built from TRBV6-5 and TRBJ1-6, with unresolved D. This CDR3 spans 13 amino acids. CDR1 MNHEY and CDR2 SVGAGI come from the germline V gene. In DNA, the CDR3 is TGTGCCAGCAGCTACTCCTATAATTCACCCCTCCACTTT. This sequence encodes CASSYSYNSPLHF.

The chain links TRBV5-1 to TRBJ1-2; 7 bases fit TRBD1. CDR1 is SGHRS, CDR2 YFSETQ, per germline. V shed 5 bases and J 4 bases; nucleotides not matched to a gene: 8. The length of the CDR3 is 14 residues. CDR3 in amino acids: CASRGPGTVYGYTF. The CDR3, as DNA: TGCGCCAGCAGAGGCCCCGGGACAGTCTATGGCTACACCTTC.

The genes are TRBV7-9 and TRBJ1-1; perhaps TRBD1 as D (5 bases). V gave up 8 bases and J gave up 2 bases, with 27 bases separating them. This CDR3 is 18 amino acids long. The germline V gene has CDR1 SEHNR and CDR2 FQNEAQ (reference sequence). Here the CDR3 reads CASPFLMSDGGSNTEAFF. CDR3 nucleotide sequence: TGTGCCAGCCCATTTCTTATGTCGGATGGGGGTTCAAACACTGAAGCTTTCTTT.

The chain carries TRBV7-8 and TRBJ1-1; no reliable D call. Between the trimmed V and J ends, which lost 4 bases and 5 bases, there was a span of 11 bases. The CDR3 loop spans 13 amino acids. In germline, CDR1 is SGHVS, CDR2 FQNEAQ. CDR3 amino acids: CASSSREGTEAFF. CDR3 DNA: TGTGCCAGCAGCTCCCGAGAAGGGACTGAAGCTTTCTTT.

Only one count was recorded for this clone. The chain joins TRBV4-1 to TRBJ2-3; TRBD2 agrees at 14 bases. Germline V CDR1 and CDR2: MGHRA, YSYEKL. V was pared by 4 bases and J by 10 bases, with 7 bases of the junction left unmatched. The CDR3 consists of 15 residues. The CDR3 region is CASSPGLAGVSPQYF. In DNA form, the CDR3 reads TGCGCCAGCAGCCCGGGACTAGCGGGGGTGAGTCCGCAGTATTTT.

CDR3 sequence reads: CASSQSSGGTEAFF. CDR3 nucleotides: TGCGCCAGCAGTCAATCGTCGGGGGGCACTGAAGCTTTCTTT. V gene TRBV23-1 combines with J gene TRBJ1-1, with D possibly being TRBD1 (5 bases). TRBV23-1 counts as an open reading frame of uncertain function. Between the trimmed V and J ends, which lost 0 bases and 4 bases, there was a span of 9 bases. The CDR3 extends over 14 amino acids.

The chain carries TRBV7-9 and TRBJ1-6; D gene uncertain. CDR1 SEHNR and CDR2 FQNEAQ come from the germline V gene (reference sequence). The ends were cut back, 5 bases at V and 0 bases at J, with 11 bases in the middle. This CDR3 is built from 16 residues. The CDR3 DNA follows: TGTGCCAGCAGCCCCCTGATTAGCTCCTATAATTCACCCCTCCACTTT. The encoded protein is CASSPLISSYNSPLHF. Full variable domain (rest looked up from reference TRBV7-9 and TRBJ1-6): DTGVSQNPRHKITKRGQNVTFRCDPISEHNRLYWYRQTLGQGPEFLTYFQNEAQLEKSRLLSDRFSAERPKGSFSTLEIQRTEQGDSAMYLCASSPLISSYNSPLHFGNGTRLTVT.

This chain joins TRBV27 and TRBJ1-1; D is unresolved. The germline V gene encodes CDR1 MNHEY and CDR2 SMNVEV (reference sequence). Between the trimmed V and J ends, which lost 0 bases and 0 bases, there was a span of 8 bases. This CDR3 is built from 15 residues. The CDR3 coding sequence is TGTGCCAGCAGTTTATCTTCACGGGTGAACACTGAAGCTTTCTTT. The encoded protein is CASSLSSRVNTEAFF.

The chain combines TRBV4-1 with TRBJ2-1, with 8 bases fitting TRBD2. Germline V gene lookup returns CDR1 MGHRA and CDR2 YSYEKL. The J segment lost 0 bases and the V segment lost 2 bases, leaving 6 bases of the junction unmatched. The CDR3 is 17 amino acids. The CDR3: CASSQPQRESSYNEQFF. CDR3 coding DNA: TGCGCCAGCAGCCAACCCCAGCGGGAGAGCTCCTACAATGAGCAGTTCTTC.

This chain's CDR3 is CASSPGLAGGSTDTQYF. CDR3 nucleotide sequence: TGTGCCAGCTCACCGGGACTAGCGGGGGGAAGCACAGATACGCAGTATTTT. The chain links TRBV18 to TRBJ2-3; 15 bases align to TRBD2. This CDR3 spans 17 amino acids. Germline V gene lookup returns CDR1 KGHSH and CDR2 LQKENI. The V and J ends lost 3 bases and 0 bases, in that order; junction bases with no gene match: 1.

This clone was counted once. The chain has TRBV27 and TRBJ2-1, with D uncertain. V was cut by 5 bases and J by 9 bases, with 17 bases left in between. CDR3 length: 14 amino acids. Germline CDR1 and CDR2: MNHEY and SMNVEV (reference sequence). CDR3 protein: CASSTAGWSGEQFF. CDR3 nucleotide sequence: TGTGCCAGCAGTACTGCTGGGTGGAGTGGTGAGCAGTTCTTC.

CDR3 loop: CAWSEWGGYTF. The CDR3 DNA is TGTGCCTGGAGTGAGTGGGGCGGCTACACCTTC. The chain has TRBV30 and TRBJ1-2, with D possibly being TRBD1 (5 bases). The germline CDR1 and CDR2 sequences are GTSNPN and SVGIG (reference sequence). Trimming pared 1 base from V and 8 bases from J, leaving 8 bases between. This CDR3 contains 11 residues.

The rearrangement joins TRBV18 to TRBJ1-2; a possible D gene is TRBD1 (5 bases). Trimming took off 3 bases at V and 4 bases at J, with 12 bases between the two ends. Germline V gene data show CDR1 as KGHSH and CDR2 as LQKENI. CDR3 length equals 14 residues. CDR3 sequence (DNA): TGTGCCAGCTCACCGGGGGATCCGGGCTATGGCTACACCTTC. Translating gives CASSPGDPGYGYTF.

The chain has TRBV7-2 and TRBJ1-1; the D gene is possibly TRBD1 (5 bases). Between the trimmed V and J ends, which lost 4 bases and 11 bases, there was a span of 17 bases. CDR3 length: 13 amino acids. The V gene's germline CDR1 is SGHTA and CDR2 FQGNSA. The CDR3 sequence is CASSSMGPFSAFF. The CDR3 DNA follows: TGTGCCAGCAGCTCCATGGGACCCTTTAGCGCTTTCTTT.

This clone appeared a single time. The CDR3 loop reads CATGDKARSNEKLFF. CDR3 DNA sequence: TGTGCCACCGGGGACAAGGCCCGATCTAATGAAAAACTGTTTTTT. This chain links TRBV15 with TRBJ1-4, with D possibly TRBD1 on 6 matching bases. The CDR3 has 15 amino acids. Looked up from germline, CDR1 is LNHNV and CDR2 is YYDKDF (reference sequence). V was clipped by 8 bases and J by 3 bases, with 16 bases between them.

A single count supports this clone. The chain uses TRBV19 and TRBJ1-5; no clear D gene. This CDR3 has 15 residues. V lost 6 bases and J lost 7, with 19 bases in between. Germline-derived CDR1 and CDR2 are LNHDA and SQIVND (reference sequence). The CDR3 DNA sequence: TGTGCCAGTAGAGGGATGTCGGGTAGTGAACAGCCCCAGCATTTT. Translation: CASRGMSGSEQPQHF.

V and J are TRBV7-9 and TRBJ1-2; TRBD1 might be the D (6 bases). The CDR3 runs 13 residues. The germline CDR1 and CDR2 sequences are SEHNR and FQNEAQ (reference sequence). V was cut by 5 bases and J by 3 bases, with 10 bases left in between. CDR3 loop: CASSLRQDYGYTF. The CDR3 DNA sequence: TGTGCCAGCAGCCTCCGACAGGACTATGGCTACACCTTC.

The chain joins TRBV5-4 to TRBJ2-7; TRBD2 matches 8 bases. The V gene's germline CDR1 is SGHNT and CDR2 YYREEE (reference sequence). This CDR3 has 13 residues. After removal of 3 bases from V and 4 bases from J, the junction contained 3 bases not matched to a gene. The DNA for the CDR3 is TGTGCCAGCAGCTCGGCGGGGGGTTACGAGCAGTACTTC. Amino acid sequence: CASSSAGGYEQYF.

The chain is built from TRBV6-1 and TRBJ1-5, with 7 bases aligning to TRBD1. The V gene end was trimmed by 8 bases and the J gene end by 0 bases; junction bases not matched to a gene: 4. The CDR3 is made up of 14 amino acids. Germline loops: CDR1 MNHNS, CDR2 SASEGT. The CDR3 is CASVRQGSNQPQHF. Written as DNA, the CDR3 is TGTGCCAGCGTTCGACAGGGTAGCAATCAGCCCCAGCATTTT.